The clone carrying this T cell receptor beta chain came up many times. Its antigen remains unidentified. These data originate in a study of T cells in Graves' hyperthyroidism and ophthalmopathy. Study-level results: Also found in blood were most expanded thyroid clonotypes above 0.001.

Patients aged 18 to 65 had newly diagnosed hyperthyroidism of under 2 months' duration. Based on clinical symptoms, serum thyroxine and TRAb, thyroid ultrasound and orbital computed tomography, diagnoses were reached. The CDR3 covers 13 residues. The V and J ends lost 5 bases and 4 bases, in that order; junction bases with no gene match: 3. Per germline, CDR1 MNHEY and CDR2 SMNVEV (reference sequence). What was amplified from RNA transcripts were TCR beta CDR3 regions. TCR CDR3 regions were first amplified by RT-PCR with HTBI primers. TCRdb called the multiplex PCR reads again in MiXCR, with one record for every CDR3 protein. The sample includes 300,000 to 450,000 distinct CDR3 sequences, more than 11% seen only once; the top ten take roughly 9.6%.

The chain recombines TRBV27 with TRBJ1-2; TRBD1 aligns across 8 bases. Input material: blood. The sequence was obtained from a woman aged 60 to 75 with Graves' hyperthyroidism. The CDR3 DNA reads TGTGCCAGCAGTGTGGGGACAGGCTATGGCTACACCTTC. Translating gives CASSVGTGYGYTF.